The entry below gives a single TCR beta chain sequence along with its context. Its antigen is as yet unknown. The data were taken from a study of shared clonotypes between healthy human individuals. The study's findings and limits: In a handful of donors, approximately 5% of naive CD4 clonotypes appeared in common.

Researchers divided each subset's genomic DNA evenly across several immunoSEQ plates. TCRdb's table, derived via immunoSEQ multiplex PCR, lists solely in-frame clones and lacks some. The sample includes about 2.1 million clones, about 93% seen only once; the top ten take 1.5% to 2%. CD45RO negativity and positive selection for CCR7 defined naive CD8 cells, a population that excluded terminally differentiated effector memory CD45RA+ cells. The germline V and J ends were trimmed by 7 bases and 2 bases, with 9 bases remaining between them. The germline V gene has CDR1 MNHEY and CDR2 SMNVEV (reference sequence). CDR3 size: 14 residues.

This sequence originates from a man between 18 and 29 years old in good health. Some clones in this sample may be carry-over from other donors' samples. The specimen was naive CD8+ T cells from PBMCs. J is TRBJ1-6 and V is TRBV27, with a possible D match to TRBD1 (6 bases). CDR3: CASKGGPYNSPLHF. CDR3 in DNA: TGTGCCAGCAAGGGGGGCCCCTATAATTCACCCCTCCACTTT.